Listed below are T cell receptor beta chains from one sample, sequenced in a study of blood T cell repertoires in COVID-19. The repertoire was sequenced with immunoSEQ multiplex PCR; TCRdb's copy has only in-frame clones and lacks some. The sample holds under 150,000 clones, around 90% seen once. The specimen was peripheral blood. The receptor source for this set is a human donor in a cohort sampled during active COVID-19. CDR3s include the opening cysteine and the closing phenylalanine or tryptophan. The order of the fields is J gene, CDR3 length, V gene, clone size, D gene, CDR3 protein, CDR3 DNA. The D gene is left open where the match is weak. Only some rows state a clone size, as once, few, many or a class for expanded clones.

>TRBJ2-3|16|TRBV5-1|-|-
CASSLKGLQVTDTQYF
TGCGCCAGCAGCTTGAAAGGCCTGCAGGTAACAGATACGCAGTATTTT
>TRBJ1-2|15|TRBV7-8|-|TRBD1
CASSLARQGGHGYTF
TGTGCCAGCAGCTTAGCGAGACAGGGGGGGCATGGCTACACCTTC
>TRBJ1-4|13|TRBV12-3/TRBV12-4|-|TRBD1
CASSRGQGEKLFF
TGTGCCAGCAGTAGGGGACAGGGAGAAAAACTGTTTTTT
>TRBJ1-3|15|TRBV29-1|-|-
CSVDLQGASGNTIYF
TGCAGCGTTGATCTACAGGGCGCTTCTGGAAACACCATATATTTT
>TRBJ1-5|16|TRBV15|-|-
CATSRDNGGLYQPQHF
TGTGCCACCAGCAGAGATAACGGGGGACTTTATCAGCCCCAGCATTTT
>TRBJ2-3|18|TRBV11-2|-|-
CASSFGPSAPPATDTQYF
TGTGCCAGCAGCTTCGGGCCTAGCGCCCCCCCTGCGACAGATACGCAGTATTTT
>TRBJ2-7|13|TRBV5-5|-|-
CASSRTTGAEQYF
TGTGCCAGCAGCCGCACCACGGGAGCCGAGCAGTACTTC
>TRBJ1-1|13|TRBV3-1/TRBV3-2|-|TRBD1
CASSPRQGTEVFF
TGTGCCAGCAGCCCAAGACAGGGCACTGAAGTTTTCTTT
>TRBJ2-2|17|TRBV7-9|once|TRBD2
CASSGTSGGADTGELFF
TGTGCCAGCAGCGGAACTAGCGGGGGGGCCGACACCGGGGAGCTGTTTTTT
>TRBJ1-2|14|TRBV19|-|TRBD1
CASLDRSGGYGYTF
TGTGCCAGCTTAGACCGGTCAGGGGGCTATGGCTACACCTTC
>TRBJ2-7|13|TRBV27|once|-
CASRGSGSYEQYF
TGTGCCAGCAGGGGTTCAGGTTCCTACGAGCAGTACTTC
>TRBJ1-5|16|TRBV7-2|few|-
CASSLGPGVGNQPQHF
TGTGCCAGCAGCTTAGGGCCAGGGGTGGGCAATCAGCCCCAGCATTTT
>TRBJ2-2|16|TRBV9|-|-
CASSVLSGESTGELFF
TGTGCCAGCAGCGTATTATCCGGAGAAAGCACCGGGGAGCTGTTTTTT
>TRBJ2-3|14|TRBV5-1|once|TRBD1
CASKTGIGTDTQYF
TGCGCCAGCAAGACAGGGATTGGGACAGATACGCAGTATTTT
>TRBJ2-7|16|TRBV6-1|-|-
CASSEAQGTSSYEQYF
TGTGCCAGCAGTGAAGCGCAGGGGACAAGCTCCTACGAGCAGTACTTC
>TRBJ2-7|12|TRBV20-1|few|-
CSASRREYEQYF
TGCAGTGCTAGTCGGAGAGAATACGAGCAGTACTTC
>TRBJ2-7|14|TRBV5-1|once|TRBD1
CATAPGQGIYEQYF
TGCGCCACCGCCCCGGGACAGGGAATCTACGAGCAGTACTTC
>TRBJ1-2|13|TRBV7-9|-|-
CASSLDGEYGYTF
TGTGCCAGCAGCTTAGACGGGGAGTATGGCTACACCTTC
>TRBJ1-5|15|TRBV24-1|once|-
CATTWGRGRNQPQHF
TGTGCCACCACCTGGGGGCGCGGGCGCAATCAGCCCCAGCATTTT
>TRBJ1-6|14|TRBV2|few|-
CASSLSSYNSPLHF
TGTGCCAGCAGTTTGAGCTCCTATAATTCACCCCTCCACTTT
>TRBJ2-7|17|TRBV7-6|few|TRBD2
CASSPRTSGRSSYEQYF
TGTGCCAGCAGCCCCCGGACTAGCGGCCGAAGCTCCTACGAGCAGTACTTC
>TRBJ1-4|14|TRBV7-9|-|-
CASGENRAVEKLFF
TGTGCCAGCGGGGAGAACAGGGCGGTTGAAAAACTGTTTTTT
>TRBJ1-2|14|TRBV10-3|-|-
CATKVTGPNYGYTF
TGTGCCACTAAGGTGACAGGCCCTAACTATGGCTACACCTTC
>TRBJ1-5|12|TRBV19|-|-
CASCGGSQPQHF
TGTGCCAGCTGTGGGGGCAGCCAGCCCCAGCATTTT
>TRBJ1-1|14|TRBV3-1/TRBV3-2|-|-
CASSQIIGATEAFF
TGTGCCAGCAGCCAAATTATTGGGGCCACTGAAGCTTTCTTT
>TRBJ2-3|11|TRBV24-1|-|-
CATQGGDTQYF
TGTGCCACCCAAGGGGGAGATACGCAGTATTTT
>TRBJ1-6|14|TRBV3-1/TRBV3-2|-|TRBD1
CASSQGGGSSPLHF
TGTGCCAGCAGCCAAGGAGGGGGCAGTTCACCCCTCCACTTT
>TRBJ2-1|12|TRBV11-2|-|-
CASSSGAFEQFF
TGTGCCAGCAGCTCAGGGGCGTTTGAGCAGTTCTTC
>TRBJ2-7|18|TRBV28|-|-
CASSLAFPRRQGKYEQYF
TGTGCCAGCAGCTTGGCTTTCCCGCGTCGGCAGGGAAAGTACGAGCAGTACTTC
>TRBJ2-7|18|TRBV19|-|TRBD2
CASSIASVAGAVPYEQYF
TGTGCCAGTAGTATAGCATCGGTAGCGGGAGCGGTTCCCTACGAGCAGTACTTC
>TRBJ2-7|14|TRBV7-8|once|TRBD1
CASSSSGQGDEQYF
TGTGCCAGCAGCTCGTCGGGACAGGGGGACGAGCAGTACTTC
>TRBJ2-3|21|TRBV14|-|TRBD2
CASSTTTRTSGIRSKADTQYF
TGTGCCAGCAGCACCACGACTAGGACTAGCGGAATTAGGTCCAAGGCAGATACGCAGTATTTT
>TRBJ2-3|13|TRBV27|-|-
CASSRPGLNTQYF
TGTGCCAGCAGCCGTCCGGGACTTAATACGCAGTATTTT
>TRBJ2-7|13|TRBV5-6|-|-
CASSLGTEGEQYF
TGTGCCAGCAGCTTGGGGACAGAGGGCGAGCAGTACTTC
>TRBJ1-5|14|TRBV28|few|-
CASSSWLSNQPQHF
TGTGCCAGCAGTTCTTGGCTTAGCAATCAGCCCCAGCATTTT
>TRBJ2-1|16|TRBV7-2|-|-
CASSSRSAARGNEQFF
TGTGCCAGCAGTTCCCGGTCGGCGGCCCGTGGGAATGAGCAGTTCTTC
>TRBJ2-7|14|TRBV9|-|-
CASSVESQGNEQYF
TGTGCCAGCAGCGTAGAAAGTCAGGGCAACGAGCAGTACTTC
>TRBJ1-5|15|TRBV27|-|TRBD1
CASRRQGGGNQPQHF
TGTGCCAGCCGGAGGCAGGGGGGTGGAAATCAGCCCCAGCATTTT
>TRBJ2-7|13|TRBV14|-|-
CASSQGTGYEQYF
TGTGCCAGCAGCCAAGGTACGGGCTACGAGCAGTACTTC
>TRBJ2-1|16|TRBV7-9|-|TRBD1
CASSLGTGTLYNEQFF
TGTGCCAGCAGCTTAGGGACAGGGACCCTTTACAATGAGCAGTTCTTC
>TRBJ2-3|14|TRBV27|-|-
CASTLGTSTDTQYF
TGTGCCAGCACCCTCGGGACTAGCACAGATACGCAGTATTTT
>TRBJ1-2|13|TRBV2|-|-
CASSSDSPGGYTF
TGTGCCAGCAGTTCGGACAGTCCGGGCGGCTACACCTTC
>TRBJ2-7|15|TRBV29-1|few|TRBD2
CSVESGTSGRREQYF
TGCAGCGTTGAGTCCGGGACTAGCGGGAGGAGGGAGCAGTACTTC
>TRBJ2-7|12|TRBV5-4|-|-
CASSSSSYEQYF
TGTGCCAGCAGCAGTTCTAGCTACGAGCAGTACTTC
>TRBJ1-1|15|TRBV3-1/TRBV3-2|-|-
CASSQEGTREAEAFF
TGTGCCAGCAGCCAAGAGGGGACACGAGAAGCTGAAGCTTTCTTT
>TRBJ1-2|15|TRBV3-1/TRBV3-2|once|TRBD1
CASSQLGDRGLGYTF
TGTGCCAGCAGCCAATTAGGGGACAGGGGGCTTGGCTACACCTTC
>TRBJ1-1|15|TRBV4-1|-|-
CASSQADRSNTEAFF
TGCGCCAGCAGCCAGGCTGACAGGTCGAACACTGAAGCTTTCTTT
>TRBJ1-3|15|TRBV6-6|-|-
CASSDGYRAGNTIYF
TGTGCCAGCAGTGACGGCTACAGGGCTGGAAACACCATATATTTT
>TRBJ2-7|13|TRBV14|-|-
CASSSGHNYEQYF
TGTGCCAGCAGCTCGGGACACAACTACGAGCAGTACTTC
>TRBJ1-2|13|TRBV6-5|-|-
CASSYSPAQGYTF
TGTGCCAGCAGTTACTCGCCTGCGCAAGGCTACACCTTC
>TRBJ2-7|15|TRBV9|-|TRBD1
CASSVGTGFSYEQYF
TGTGCCAGCAGCGTAGGGACAGGATTTTCCTACGAGCAGTACTTC
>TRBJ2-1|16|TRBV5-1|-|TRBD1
CASSLVYRGSYNEQFF
TGCGCCAGCAGCTTGGTTTACAGGGGGTCCTACAATGAGCAGTTCTTC
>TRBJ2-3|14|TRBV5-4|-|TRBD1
CASSLEQGADTQYF
TGTGCCAGCAGCTTGGAGCAGGGGGCAGATACGCAGTATTTT
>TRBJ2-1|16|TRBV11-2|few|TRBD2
CASSLEAGDSINEQFF
TGTGCCAGCAGCTTGGAAGCGGGGGACTCTATTAATGAGCAGTTCTTC
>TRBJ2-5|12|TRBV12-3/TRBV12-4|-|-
CASSYDRETQYF
TGTGCCAGCAGTTATGACAGGGAGACCCAGTACTTC
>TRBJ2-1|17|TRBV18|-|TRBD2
CASSPVVTSGIAHEQFF
TGTGCCAGCTCACCAGTCGTTACTAGCGGGATCGCGCATGAGCAGTTCTTC
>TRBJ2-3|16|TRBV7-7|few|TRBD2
CASSPSGTSTLDTQYF
TGTGCTAGCAGCCCCTCCGGGACTAGCACGTTGGATACGCAGTATTTT
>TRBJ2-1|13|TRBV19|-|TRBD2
CASGTSAYNEQFF
TGTGCCAGCGGGACTAGCGCTTACAATGAGCAGTTCTTC
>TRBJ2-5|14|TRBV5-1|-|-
CASSLGGFQETQYF
TGCGCCAGCAGCTTAGGGGGATTTCAAGAGACCCAGTACTTC